Listed below are T cell receptor beta chains from one sample, sequenced in a study of OX40 agonist ivuxolimab in advanced cancers. Only in-frame clones appear in the TCRdb table, and some are missing; sequencing was by immunoSEQ multiplex PCR. The sample has roughly 65,000 clones; over 60% are singletons. The source was CD4+ or CD8+ T cells sorted from blood, collected in a trial of the OX40 agonist ivuxolimab. The receptors come from an adult with an advanced solid tumor such as melanoma, head and neck, liver or kidney cancer. Each CDR3 is given with its conserved first and last residue. A D gene is named only where the DNA matches it firmly. Clone sizes are given selectively: once, few, many, or a class where the clone is expanded.

j_call: TRBJ1-6
clone_size: -
v_call: TRBV5-6
d_call: TRBD1
cdr3_nt: TGTGCCAGCAGCGACAGGACAGGAACTAATAATTCACCCCTCTACTTT
cdr3_aa: CASSDRTGTNNSPLYF

j_call: TRBJ2-3
clone_size: -
v_call: TRBV5-1
d_call: -
cdr3_nt: TGCGCCAGCAGCTCAGGGGCGATTTCTTCCGATACGCAGTATTTT
cdr3_aa: CASSSGAISSDTQYF

j_call: TRBJ2-6
clone_size: -
v_call: TRBV28
d_call: -
cdr3_nt: TGTGCCAGCAGTATAACAGGTCCTGGGGCCAACGTCCTGACTTTC
cdr3_aa: CASSITGPGANVLTF

j_call: TRBJ2-6
clone_size: -
v_call: TRBV27
d_call: TRBD1
cdr3_nt: TGTGCCAGCAGTTTGACCGGGACAGGGCCTTCCAACGTCCTGACTTTC
cdr3_aa: CASSLTGTGPSNVLTF

j_call: TRBJ2-7
clone_size: -
v_call: TRBV28
d_call: TRBD1
cdr3_nt: TGTGCCAGCAGTTCCAGACAGGGGGCCTTCTACGAGCAGTACTTC
cdr3_aa: CASSSRQGAFYEQYF

j_call: TRBJ2-1
clone_size: -
v_call: TRBV5-1
d_call: -
cdr3_nt: TGCGCCAGCAGCTTAGGGGGAGATGAGCAGTTCTTC
cdr3_aa: CASSLGGDEQFF

j_call: TRBJ1-5
clone_size: -
v_call: TRBV2
d_call: -
cdr3_nt: TGTGCCAGTAAAGGACAGAAGTATAGCAATCAGCCCCAGCATTTT
cdr3_aa: CASKGQKYSNQPQHF

j_call: TRBJ2-1
clone_size: -
v_call: TRBV10-3
d_call: -
cdr3_nt: TGTGCCATCAGTGAGTCCCCGGGACACCACAATGAGCAGTTCTTC
cdr3_aa: CAISESPGHHNEQFF

j_call: TRBJ2-2
clone_size: -
v_call: TRBV9
d_call: TRBD1
cdr3_nt: TGTGCCAGCAGCGTAGGAGGGGGACAGTTCGCGAACACCGGGGAGCTGTTTTTT
cdr3_aa: CASSVGGGQFANTGELFF

j_call: TRBJ1-1
clone_size: -
v_call: TRBV14
d_call: TRBD1
cdr3_nt: TGTGCCAGCAGCCAAGCCGACAGGGGGCGCTTCACTGAAGCTTTCTTT
cdr3_aa: CASSQADRGRFTEAFF

j_call: TRBJ2-7
clone_size: -
v_call: TRBV5-5
d_call: TRBD1
cdr3_nt: TGTGCCAGCACCCCGCGGCCAGGGGGCTCCTACGAGCAGTACTTC
cdr3_aa: CASTPRPGGSYEQYF

j_call: TRBJ2-7
clone_size: -
v_call: TRBV4-2
d_call: -
cdr3_nt: TGTGCCAGCAGCCGAGTCAAGCAGGGCTACGAGCAGTACTTC
cdr3_aa: CASSRVKQGYEQYF

j_call: TRBJ2-5
clone_size: -
v_call: TRBV9
d_call: -
cdr3_nt: TGTGCCAGCACTGGAGGGGGCGGAGAGACCCAGTACTTC
cdr3_aa: CASTGGGGETQYF

j_call: TRBJ2-2
clone_size: -
v_call: TRBV9
d_call: TRBD1
cdr3_nt: TGTGCCAGCAGCCCCGACAGGGGGCAGGGCGGGGAGCTGTTTTTT
cdr3_aa: CASSPDRGQGGELFF

j_call: TRBJ2-1
clone_size: -
v_call: TRBV29-1
d_call: TRBD2
cdr3_nt: TGCAGCGTTCGACTAGCGGGAGTTTGGAATGAGCAGTTCTTC
cdr3_aa: CSVRLAGVWNEQFF

j_call: TRBJ1-3
clone_size: -
v_call: TRBV9
d_call: -
cdr3_nt: TGTGCCAGCAGCCCCCGGGTCTCTGGAAACACCATATATTTT
cdr3_aa: CASSPRVSGNTIYF

j_call: TRBJ1-1
clone_size: -
v_call: TRBV6-5
d_call: -
cdr3_nt: TGTGCCAGCACTGTTCGAGCGGGGGGGAACACTGAAGCTTTCTTT
cdr3_aa: CASTVRAGGNTEAFF

j_call: TRBJ2-2
clone_size: -
v_call: TRBV25-1
d_call: TRBD2
cdr3_nt: TGTGCCAGCAGTGAAAGGGGAAGCGGGAGTAGAGAGACCGGGGAGCTGTTTTTT
cdr3_aa: CASSERGSGSRETGELFF

j_call: TRBJ2-2
clone_size: -
v_call: TRBV28
d_call: -
cdr3_nt: TGTGCCAGCAGTGAAACAGATTTGGGCACCGGGGAGCTGTTTTTT
cdr3_aa: CASSETDLGTGELFF

j_call: TRBJ2-1
clone_size: -
v_call: TRBV5-8
d_call: TRBD1
cdr3_nt: TGTGCCAGCAGCTTGATTGGACAGGGCTACAATGAGCAGTTCTTC
cdr3_aa: CASSLIGQGYNEQFF

j_call: TRBJ2-5
clone_size: -
v_call: TRBV10-3
d_call: -
cdr3_nt: TGTGCCATCAGTGTGGAGGGGCCACAAGAGACCCAGTACTTC
cdr3_aa: CAISVEGPQETQYF

j_call: TRBJ1-1
clone_size: -
v_call: TRBV18
d_call: -
cdr3_nt: TGTGCCAGCTCACGCGACAAGGGGATGAACACTGAAGCTTTCTTT
cdr3_aa: CASSRDKGMNTEAFF

j_call: TRBJ2-3
clone_size: -
v_call: TRBV13
d_call: -
cdr3_nt: TGTGCCAGCAGCTTTAGGCCCCCGGGACGGACAACAGATACGCAGTATTTT
cdr3_aa: CASSFRPPGRTTDTQYF

j_call: TRBJ2-7
clone_size: -
v_call: TRBV7-7
d_call: -
cdr3_nt: TGTGCCAGCAGCCGGGATGGAGGCGAGCAGTACTTC
cdr3_aa: CASSRDGGEQYF

j_call: TRBJ2-7
clone_size: -
v_call: TRBV5-6
d_call: -
cdr3_nt: TGTGCCAGCAGCTTGGCCAACTACGAGCAGTACTTC
cdr3_aa: CASSLANYEQYF

j_call: TRBJ2-1
clone_size: -
v_call: TRBV9
d_call: -
cdr3_nt: TGTGCCAGCAGCGTATCGACGGGCATCGGTGAGCAGTTCTTC
cdr3_aa: CASSVSTGIGEQFF

j_call: TRBJ2-7
clone_size: few
v_call: TRBV5-1
d_call: TRBD2
cdr3_nt: TGCGCCAGCAGCGCCCAGCCGGGACTAGTAAGCGAGCAGTACTTC
cdr3_aa: CASSAQPGLVSEQYF

j_call: TRBJ2-1
clone_size: -
v_call: TRBV7-9
d_call: TRBD1
cdr3_nt: TGTGCCAGCAGCTTACAGGGGGTCAATGAGCAGTTCTTC
cdr3_aa: CASSLQGVNEQFF

j_call: TRBJ2-3
clone_size: -
v_call: TRBV5-4
d_call: TRBD2
cdr3_nt: TGTGCCAGCAGCTTGGGACTAGCGGGGAACACAGATACGCAGTATTTT
cdr3_aa: CASSLGLAGNTDTQYF

j_call: TRBJ2-2
clone_size: -
v_call: TRBV2
d_call: -
cdr3_nt: TGTGCCAGCAGTGTTCTTGGGGCCGGGGAGCTGTTTTTT
cdr3_aa: CASSVLGAGELFF

j_call: TRBJ1-3
clone_size: -
v_call: TRBV19
d_call: -
cdr3_nt: TGTGCCAGTAGGATGAGCTCTGGAAACACCATATATTTT
cdr3_aa: CASRMSSGNTIYF

j_call: TRBJ1-1
clone_size: few
v_call: TRBV15
d_call: -
cdr3_nt: TGTGCCACCAGCAGAGATCTCACAGGGAACACTGAAGCTTTCTTT
cdr3_aa: CATSRDLTGNTEAFF

j_call: TRBJ2-6
clone_size: -
v_call: TRBV11-2
d_call: -
cdr3_nt: TGTGCCAGCAGCTTCCTCTCTGGGGCCAACGTCCTGACTTTC
cdr3_aa: CASSFLSGANVLTF

j_call: TRBJ2-7
clone_size: -
v_call: TRBV6-1
d_call: -
cdr3_nt: TGTGCCAGCAGGACCTACGAGCAGTACTTC
cdr3_aa: CASRTYEQYF

j_call: TRBJ1-5
clone_size: -
v_call: TRBV6-1
d_call: TRBD1
cdr3_nt: TGTGCCAGCACCGCGACAGGGGCCACCAATCAGCCCCAGCATTTT
cdr3_aa: CASTATGATNQPQHF

j_call: TRBJ2-1
clone_size: few
v_call: TRBV6-1
d_call: -
cdr3_nt: TGTGCCAGCAGTGAAGAAAGAGGTCGTGAGCAGTTCTTC
cdr3_aa: CASSEERGREQFF

j_call: TRBJ2-2
clone_size: -
v_call: TRBV19
d_call: TRBD2
cdr3_nt: TGTGCCAGTAGCAACAAGCCGGGACTAGAAGGCGGGGAGCTGTTTTTT
cdr3_aa: CASSNKPGLEGGELFF